This passage covers 16 T cell receptor beta chains from one sample sequenced in a study of cytomegalovirus exposure and HLA in healthy donors. The PCR ran on 60 Vbeta and 13 Jbeta primers. Repertoires were generated with immunoSEQ multiplex PCR, while TCRdb's copy carries only in-frame clones and drops some. The sample has about 73,000 clones; 60% to 85% are singletons. What was sequenced was PBMCs. These TCRs come from a man between 65 and 80 years old in good health and CMV-seronegative.

This chain uses TRBV10-3 with TRBJ2-1; 9 bases are a match to TRBD1. Germline CDR1 and CDR2: ENHRY and SYGVKD. The CDR3 extends over 15 amino acids. The ends lost 3 bases at V and 4 bases at J; junction bases unmatched: 4. The chain's CDR3 is CAISDRGTGYNEQFF. DNA for the CDR3: TGTGCCATCAGTGACCGAGGGACAGGGTACAATGAGCAGTTCTTC.

This chain connects TRBV7-2 to TRBJ1-2; 8 nucleotides line up with TRBD1. The CDR3 loop spans 14 amino acids. The J segment lost 2 bases and the V segment lost 5 bases, leaving 4 bases of the junction unmatched. Per germline, CDR1 SGHTA and CDR2 FQGNSA. In DNA form, the CDR3 reads TGTGCCAGCAGCCCGGACAGGGCCAACTATGGCTACACCTTC. Residues: CASSPDRANYGYTF.

The rearrangement uses TRBV5-1 and TRBJ2-5, with 9 bases that match TRBD2. Germline CDR1 and CDR2: SGHRS and YFSETQ. The CDR3 totals 15 residues. V lost 4 bases, J lost 5 bases, and 9 bases stayed unmatched. CDR3 bases: TGCGCCAGCAGCAATCCTCTAGCGGGAATGGAGACCCAGTACTTC. Amino acid sequence: CASSNPLAGMETQYF.

This clone has a handful of counts. The rearrangement uses TRBV12-1 and TRBJ2-3; no check of the table's D call, TRBD2, against the DNA was made. TRBV12-1 is deemed a pseudogene. The CDR3 totals 15 residues. The CDR3 is CASSFVSGWRDTQYF. The CDR3 DNA is TGTGCCAGCAGCTTTGTATCCGGGTGGAGAGATACGCAGTATTTT.

This chain connects TRBV19 to TRBJ2-7; D is perhaps TRBD1 (6 bases). Germline-derived CDR1 and CDR2 are LNHDA and SQIVND (reference sequence). The V end lost 4 bases, the J end lost 0 bases, and 10 bases lay between the germline ends. The CDR3 has 14 residues. The CDR3 DNA sequence: TGTGCCAGTAGTAGTGGACAGTTCTCCTACGAGCAGTACTTC. It is translated as CASSSGQFSYEQYF.

The J gene is TRBJ1-2, the V gene TRBV7-8; 7 bases line up with TRBD1. There are 16 residues in the CDR3. J lost 7 bases, V lost 0 bases, and 11 bases had no gene match. The V gene's germline CDR1 is SGHVS and CDR2 FQNEAQ. CDR3 sequence (DNA): TGTGCCAGCAGCTTAGCTCCCGGGACAGAATATGGTGGCTACACCTTC. As protein: CASSLAPGTEYGGYTF.

This clone is medium-sized (0.01 to 0.1%) within its sample. The chain joins TRBV11-2 to TRBJ1-1; tentative D call: TRBD1 (5 bases). The V and J ends lost 4 bases and 7 bases respectively, with 13 bases between them. This CDR3 spans 13 amino acids. CDR1 SGHAT and CDR2 FQNNGV come from the germline V gene. In DNA, the CDR3 is TGTGCCAGCAGCTCCCCGGGGGAGTATGAAGCTTTCTTT. Its translation is CASSSPGEYEAFF.

The V gene is TRBV7-2, the J gene TRBJ1-1; a weak D match, TRBD1 (5 bases). The V end was cut by 5 bases, the J end by 0 bases, with 13 bases between. This CDR3 has 15 residues. Germline V CDR1 and CDR2: SGHTA, FQGNSA. CDR3 bases: TGTGCCAGCAGCCTCCGGGGGGAAGTGAACACTGAAGCTTTCTTT. Protein: CASSLRGEVNTEAFF.

The V call is TRBV7-6, the J call TRBJ1-6; 9 bases line up with TRBD1. After removal of 1 base from V and 8 bases from J, the junction contained 3 bases not matched to a gene. The length of the CDR3 is 15 residues. Germline V lookup: CDR1 SGHVS, CDR2 FNYEAQ. The CDR3 reads CASSLGQGGDSPLHF. The CDR3 bases are TGTGCCAGCAGCTTAGGACAGGGGGGGGATTCACCCCTCCACTTT.

This clone appeared a few times. The same CDR3 also results from other DNA sequences found in this sample. The CDR3 here is CASRDRFSGNTIYF. DNA of the CDR3: TGTGCCAGCAGAGACAGATTTTCTGGAAACACCATATATTTT. This chain joins TRBV6-5 and TRBJ1-3; a weak D match, TRBD1 (5 bases). V gave up 6 bases and J gave up 1 base, with 10 bases separating them. CDR1 and CDR2 from the germline V gene are MNHEY and SVGAGI. The CDR3 sequence is 14 residues long.

The rearrangement uses TRBV2 and TRBJ1-4, with TRBD1 matching 8 bases. This CDR3 is built from 14 residues. V dropped 6 bases and J dropped 3; count of bases not matched to a gene: 3. Germline CDR1 SNHLY, CDR2 FYNNEI. CDR3 bases: TGTGCCAGCAGATGGACAGGGTCTAATGAAAAACTGTTTTTT. Translation gives CASRWTGSNEKLFF.

V usage is TRBV11-3 and J usage is TRBJ2-1; the D is unclear. The germline V gene encodes CDR1 SGHNT and CDR2 YENEEA. This CDR3 is 13 amino acids long. Trimming stripped 0 bases from V and 5 bases from J, with 5 bases between. CDR3 sequence: CASSLDYNNEQFF. The CDR3 nucleotides read TGTGCCAGCAGCTTAGATTACAACAATGAGCAGTTCTTC. Looking up the rest from reference TRBV11-3 and TRBJ2-1 gives the full variable domain: EAGVVQSPRYKIIEKKQPVAFWCNPISGHNTLYWYLQNLGQGPELLIRYENEEAVDDSQLPKDRFSAERLKGVDSTLKIQPAELGDSAVYLCASSLDYNNEQFFGPGTRLTVL.

The chain employs TRBV7-2 and TRBJ2-2; TRBD1 matches at 8 bases. The CDR3 contains 16 residues. V lost 5 bases and J lost 6; bases outside the gene matches: 11. Germline CDR1 SGHTA, CDR2 FQGNSA. CDR3 nucleotides: TGTGCCAGCAGCCTCGGACAGGGTTTGGTGTCCGGGGAGCTGTTTTTT. It translates to CASSLGQGLVSGELFF.

The V gene is TRBV10-1, the J gene TRBJ2-3; TRBD2 matches 7 bases. The V segment lost 4 bases and the J segment 4 bases; nucleotides outside the gene matches: 5. This CDR3 has 14 amino acids. The germline CDR1 and CDR2 sequences are WNHNN and SYGVQD (reference sequence). The CDR3 reads CASSGAGRSDTQYF. CDR3 coding DNA: TGCGCCAGCAGTGGAGCGGGAAGGTCAGATACGCAGTATTTT.

This clone was recorded a few times. The CDR3 is CASSQERGTGGEKLFF. The CDR3 DNA sequence: TGCGCCAGCAGCCAGGAGAGGGGGACAGGGGGTGAAAAACTGTTTTTT. This sequence joins TRBV4-3 and TRBJ1-4; TRBD1 matches 11 bases. Germline values: CDR1 LGHNA, CDR2 YSLEER. The ends lost 3 bases at V and 7 bases at J; junction bases unmatched: 7. CDR3 length: 16 amino acids.

J is TRBJ2-2 and V is TRBV10-2, with D possibly matching TRBD1 (5 bases). This CDR3 spans 15 amino acids. Germline V gives CDR1 WSHSY, CDR2 SAAADI. Trimming removed 1 base from V and 5 bases from J, with 11 bases in between. CDR3 protein: CASSEWARGTGELFF. The CDR3 DNA reads TGCGCCAGCAGTGAGTGGGCAAGGGGTACCGGGGAGCTGTTTTTT.